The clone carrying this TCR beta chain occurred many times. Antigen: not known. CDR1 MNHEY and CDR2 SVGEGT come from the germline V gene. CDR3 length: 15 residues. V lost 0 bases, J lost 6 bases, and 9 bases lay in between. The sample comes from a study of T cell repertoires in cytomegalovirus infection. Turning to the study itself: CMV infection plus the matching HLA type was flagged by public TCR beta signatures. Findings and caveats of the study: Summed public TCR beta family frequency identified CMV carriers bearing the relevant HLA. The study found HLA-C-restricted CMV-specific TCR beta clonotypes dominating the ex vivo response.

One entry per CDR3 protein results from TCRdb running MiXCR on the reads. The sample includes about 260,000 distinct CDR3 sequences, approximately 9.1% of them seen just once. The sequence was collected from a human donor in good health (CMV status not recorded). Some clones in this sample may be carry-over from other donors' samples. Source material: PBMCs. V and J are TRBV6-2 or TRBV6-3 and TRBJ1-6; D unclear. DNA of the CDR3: TGTGCCAGCAGTTACTCGGAGGCCCTTAATTCACCCCTCCACTTT. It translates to CASSYSEALNSPLHF.